Sequencing of this T cell receptor (beta chain) was carried out in a study of cytomegalovirus exposure and HLA in healthy donors. Germline CDR1 reads MGHRA; CDR2 reads YSYEKL. Trimming took 1 base from V and 3 from J, leaving 10 bases between them. The length of the CDR3 is 14 residues. It was with 60 Vbeta and 13 Jbeta primers that the PCR ran. TCRdb keeps only in-frame clones here, not all; method: immunoSEQ multiplex PCR. This sample has 150,000 or so clones, with 60% to 80% found just once. This clonotype was obtained from a woman between 35 and 50 years old in good health and CMV-seropositive. J is TRBJ2-7 and V is TRBV4-1, with D possibly being TRBD2 (6 bases). The specimen was PBMCs. The CDR3 protein is CASSQGDSGYEQYF. The CDR3 bases are TGCGCCAGCAGCCAAGGCGATAGCGGCTACGAGCAGTACTTC.